The 8 T cell receptor beta chains given below trace back to one sample, sequenced in a study of regulatory T cells in long-lasting Graves disease. CDR3 regions were amplified by Arm-PCR using iRepertoire HTBI primers to build TCR beta libraries. TCRdb reprocessed the multiplex PCR reads via MiXCR and lists one record per CDR3 protein. The table records fewer than 650,000 distinct CDR3 sequences, approximately 15% of them present only once. Time point: newly diagnosed GD, antithyroid drugs for less than 3 months. RNA isolated from PBMCs was used to make the TCR library. This sample was also put to use in a study of T cells in Graves' hyperthyroidism and ophthalmopathy.

The source was peripheral blood mononuclear cells (PBMCs), collected at new diagnosis, from a patient treated with antithyroid drugs. The receptors derive from a woman younger than 45 with Graves disease.

There are many counts of this clonotype. The V gene is TRBV3-1, the J gene TRBJ1-5; D remains unclear. Germline V gene sequence: CDR1 LGHDT, CDR2 YNNKEL (reference sequence). The CDR3 is 14 amino acids. V dropped 0 bases and J dropped 5 bases, with 8 bases sitting between them. The CDR3 protein is CASSQDTSDQPQHF. CDR3 in DNA: TGTGCCAGCAGCCAAGATACTTCAGATCAGCCCCAGCATTTT.

The rearrangement links TRBV10-3 to TRBJ1-2; TRBD1 agrees at 7 bases. CDR3 length equals 12 residues. Germline V gene data show CDR1 as ENHRY and CDR2 as SYGVKD. The V gene end was trimmed by 6 bases and the J gene end by 8 bases; junction bases not matched to a gene: 6. This CDR3 is CAISSPGQGYTF. In DNA, the CDR3 is TGTGCCATCAGCTCACCGGGACAGGGCTACACCTTC.

This clonotype has more than one count but fewer than ten. The chain's CDR3 is CASSIIVDYGYTF. The CDR3 DNA reads TGTGCCAGTAGTATTATTGTAGACTATGGCTACACCTTC. The chain joins TRBV19 to TRBJ1-2, with D hard to call. Germline loops: CDR1 LNHDA, CDR2 SQIVND (reference sequence). This CDR3 region has 13 residues. Trimming removed 3 bases at V and 3 bases at J, with 8 bases between.

This clonotype was detected a few times. V is TRBV28 and J is TRBJ2-5, with 9 bases aligning to TRBD1. Germline V gene lookup returns CDR1 MDHEN and CDR2 SYDVKM. Trimming cost V 2 bases and J 4 bases; bases outside gene matches: 8. The CDR3 spans 16 residues. CDR3 nucleotide sequence: TGTGCCAGCAGTTTAAAACAGGGGGCACTTCTAGAGACCCAGTACTTC. It is translated as CASSLKQGALLETQYF.

This clonotype was observed at least ten times. The genes are TRBV5-1 and TRBJ1-2, with D tentatively TRBD1 (5 bases). The CDR3 is 13 residues long. Germline lookup yields CDR1 SGHRS and CDR2 YFSETQ. The V end was cut by 7 bases, the J end by 5 bases, with 15 bases between. CDR3 sequence (DNA): TGCGCCAGCCACGAAACGGGGGGTTATGGCTACACCTTC. Residues: CASHETGGYGYTF. Complete variable domain (other parts from reference TRBV5-1 and TRBJ1-2): KAGVTQTPRYLIKTRGQQVTLSCSPISGHRSVSWYQQTPGQGLQFLFEYFSETQRNKGNFPGRFSGRQFSNSRSEMNVSTLELGDSALYLCASHETGGYGYTFGSGTRLTVV.

In its sample, this clonotype was seen many times. V usage is TRBV2 and J usage is TRBJ1-2, with 9 bases lining up with TRBD1. CDR1 SNHLY and CDR2 FYNNEI come from the germline V gene. CDR3 length: 12 residues. V trimming: 7 bases; J trimming: 8 bases; junction bases outside the gene matches: 5. The CDR3 sequence is CASIRDRVGYTF. The CDR3 DNA reads TGTGCCAGCATCCGGGACAGGGTAGGCTACACCTTC.

The rearrangement joins TRBV28 to TRBJ1-2; possibly TRBD1 for D (6 bases). V was shortened by 8 bases and J by 3 bases, with 10 bases between the two germline ends. The germline CDR1 and CDR2 sequences are MDHEN and SYDVKM. The CDR3 consists of 12 residues. CDR3 nucleotides: TGTGCCAGCCACAACAGGGACTATGGCTACACCTTC. It translates to CASHNRDYGYTF.

The rearrangement joins TRBV9 to TRBJ2-4, with D perhaps matching TRBD2 (6 bases). The germline V gene has CDR1 SGDLS and CDR2 YYNGEE. Trimming removed 0 bases at V and 1 base at J, with 14 bases between. CDR3 size: 17 residues. The CDR3 DNA is TGTGCCAGCAGCGTAGACGGGGGAGTTGGGGCCAAAAACATTCAGTACTTC. Its protein is CASSVDGGVGAKNIQYF.